A single sample is the source of the 31 T cell receptor beta chains below, sequenced in a study of T cell responses to AZD1222 COVID-19 vaccine. The repertoire was sequenced with immunoSEQ multiplex PCR; TCRdb's copy has only in-frame clones and lacks some. The sample consists of roughly 150,000 clones, around 90% of them appearing once. The material sequenced was peripheral blood, taken on day 0 of AZD1222 vaccination. The source is an adult in good health.

V is TRBV11-2 and J is TRBJ2-7; a possible D gene is TRBD2 (5 bases). CDR1 SGHAT and CDR2 FQNNGV come from the germline V gene. V shed 5 bases and J shed 13 bases, with 18 bases lying between them. This CDR3 spans 12 amino acids. The CDR3 nucleotides read TGTGCCAGCAGCCCCCGGCCAGACTATCTTTACTTC. Its translation: CASSPRPDYLYF.

V gene TRBV27 combines with J gene TRBJ1-5; D call uncertain. The CDR3 sequence is 13 residues long. V was trimmed by 2 bases and J by 9 bases, leaving 11 bases between them. Germline CDR1 is MNHEY and CDR2 is SMNVEV (reference sequence). DNA for the CDR3: TGTGCCAGCAGTTTAACCTACCGATGGCCCCAGCATTTT. Translation gives CASSLTYRWPQHF.

This chain joins TRBV28 and TRBJ2-3, with 10 nucleotides matching TRBD2. Per the germline V gene, CDR1 is MDHEN and CDR2 is SYDVKM. The CDR3 runs to 16 residues. Unmatched junction bases numbered 5, after V lost 3 bases and J lost 2 bases. This CDR3 is CASSFGSGGPTDTQYF. DNA for the CDR3: TGTGCCAGCAGTTTTGGTAGCGGGGGGCCCACAGATACGCAGTATTTT.

This clone was seen ten or more times. This rearrangement joins TRBV19 to TRBJ1-6; 7 nucleotides line up with TRBD1. The V gene end was trimmed by 7 bases and the J gene end by 7 bases; junction bases not matched to a gene: 7. Germline-derived CDR1 and CDR2 are LNHDA and SQIVND (reference sequence). The CDR3 extends over 14 amino acids. The CDR3 bases are TGTGCCAGTACCTTCAGGGGGGGGAATTCACCCCTCCACTTT. As protein: CASTFRGGNSPLHF.

This chain links TRBV3-1 (or the pseudogene TRBV3-2) with TRBJ2-7; the D call may be TRBD1 or TRBD2 (5 bases each). The ends were cut back, 2 bases at V and 2 bases at J, with 10 bases in the middle. Germline V gene lookup returns CDR1 LGHDT and CDR2 YNNKEL (reference sequence). The CDR3 runs 14 residues. The CDR3 DNA follows: TGTGCCAGCAGCCAATTGGGGGTCCCCTACGAGCAGTACTTC. The encoded protein is CASSQLGVPYEQYF.

The chain couples TRBV28 to TRBJ1-5; D might be TRBD1 (5 bases). The germline gives CDR1 MDHEN, CDR2 SYDVKM. CDR3 length equals 14 residues. The germline V and J ends were trimmed by 7 bases and 5 bases, with 15 bases remaining between them. CDR3 sequence: CASTLGRKYQPQHF. The DNA of the CDR3 is TGTGCCAGCACCCTGGGACGGAAATATCAGCCCCAGCATTTT.

This chain connects TRBV7-8 to TRBJ2-7; D is possibly TRBD1 or TRBD2 (5 bases each). Trimming took off 1 base at V and 7 bases at J, with 11 bases between the two ends. The CDR3 totals 13 residues. Per the germline V gene, CDR1 is SGHVS and CDR2 is FQNEAQ. DNA for the CDR3: TGTGCCAGCAGCTTAGGAGGGGATATGGAGCAGTACTTC. Protein product: CASSLGGDMEQYF.

This chain uses TRBV15 with TRBJ2-7, with 7 bases identical to TRBD1. CDR1 is LNHNV, CDR2 YYDKDF, per germline (reference sequence). J gave up 6 bases and V 5 bases, and 7 bases lay outside the gene matches. The CDR3 covers 13 residues. CDR3 sequence reads: CATSVRQGSEQYF. The CDR3 coding sequence is TGTGCCACCAGCGTCCGACAGGGCTCCGAGCAGTACTTC. Full variable domain (outside the CDR3, taken from reference TRBV15 and TRBJ2-7): DAMVIQNPRYQVTQFGKPVTLSCSQTLNHNVMYWYQQKSSQAPKLLFHYYDKDFNNEADTPDNFQSRRPNTSFCFLDIRSPGLGDTAMYLCATSVRQGSEQYFGPGTRLTVT.

This chain uses TRBV19 with TRBJ2-3; 9 nucleotides agree with TRBD2. From germline, CDR1 is LNHDA and CDR2 SQIVND (reference sequence). Trimming took 5 bases from V and 12 from J; bases not matched to a gene: 18. The CDR3 runs 16 residues. CDR3 nucleotide sequence: TGTGCCAGTAGTGACTTGGGTTCAATTAGCGGGAGTCTCCAGTATTTT. It is translated as CASSDLGSISGSLQYF.

The chain uses TRBV28 and TRBJ2-1; D perhaps matches TRBD2 (6 bases). This CDR3 region has 16 residues. V was trimmed by 6 bases and J by 0 bases, leaving 15 bases between them. Germline V CDR1 and CDR2: MDHEN, SYDVKM. The CDR3 reads CASRSRDGSSYNEQFF. The CDR3 coding sequence is TGTGCCAGCAGATCCCGGGACGGGAGCTCCTACAATGAGCAGTTCTTC. Looking up the rest from reference TRBV28 and TRBJ2-1 gives the full variable domain: DVKVTQSSRYLVKRTGEKVFLECVQDMDHENMFWYRQDPGLGLRLIYFSYDVKMKEKGDIPEGYSVSREKKERFSLILESASTNQTSMYLCASRSRDGSSYNEQFFGPGTRLTVL.

This chain joins TRBV5-1 and TRBJ2-7; a weak D match, TRBD1 (6 bases). The germline V gene encodes CDR1 SGHRS and CDR2 YFSETQ. The V end lost 6 bases, the J end lost 3 bases, and 19 bases lay between the germline ends. The CDR3 has 15 residues. CDR3 in DNA: TGCGCCAGCAAACCACTTCCGGGACAATTCTACGAGCAGTACTTC. It encodes CASKPLPGQFYEQYF. Full variable domain (outside the CDR3, taken from reference TRBV5-1 and TRBJ2-7): KAGVTQTPRYLIKTRGQQVTLSCSPISGHRSVSWYQQTPGQGLQFLFEYFSETQRNKGNFPGRFSGRQFSNSRSEMNVSTLELGDSALYLCASKPLPGQFYEQYFGPGTRLTVT.

The rearrangement links TRBV5-6 to TRBJ1-3; weak D call: TRBD1 (5 bases). Germline values: CDR1 SGHDT, CDR2 YYEEEE. V lost 1 base, J lost 0 bases, and 8 bases lay in between. The CDR3 covers 15 residues. CDR3 sequence: CASSLNGASGNTIYF. CDR3 nucleotide sequence: TGTGCCAGCAGCTTGAACGGGGCCTCTGGAAACACCATATATTTT.

The V and J genes are TRBV7-3 and TRBJ2-3; TRBD2 matches at 7 bases. The germline V gene encodes CDR1 SGHTA and CDR2 FQGTGA. The length of the CDR3 is 16 residues. Germline trimming cut 0 bases from V and 1 base from J; bases unmatched to any gene: 4. The CDR3 DNA reads TGTGCCAGCAGCTTAACCACGGGAGGACGCACAGATACGCAGTATTTT. Translating gives CASSLTTGGRTDTQYF.

Written as DNA, the CDR3 is TGTGCCAGCAGCCGTGGAGGGGAAAACATTCAGTACTTC. Its translation is CASSRGGENIQYF. The rearrangement links TRBV11-3 to TRBJ2-4, with TRBD2 as a possible D gene (6 bases). CDR3 length: 13 amino acids. CDR1 is SGHNT, CDR2 YENEEA, per germline. V gave up 5 bases and J gave up 5 bases, with 10 bases separating them.

This rearrangement joins TRBV5-4 to TRBJ2-1; D is unclear. CDR1 and CDR2 (germline): SGHNT, YYREEE (reference sequence). Trimming took 4 bases from V and 0 from J, leaving 11 bases between them. This CDR3 is 15 amino acids long. The CDR3 protein is CASSPSPSSYNEQFF. The CDR3 nucleotides are TGTGCCAGCAGCCCCTCTCCAAGCTCCTACAATGAGCAGTTCTTC.

V is TRBV9 and J is TRBJ2-3, with D perhaps matching TRBD1 (6 bases). CDR3 size: 13 residues. In germline, CDR1 is SGDLS, CDR2 YYNGEE. V gave up 0 bases and J gave up 5 bases, with 7 bases separating them. CDR3 coding DNA: TGTGCCAGCAGCGTAGGGGGGCAAGATACGCAGTATTTT. Translating it yields CASSVGGQDTQYF.

The chain recombines TRBV28 with TRBJ2-5; 7 nucleotides match TRBD1. Germline loops: CDR1 MDHEN, CDR2 SYDVKM. The CDR3 has 15 residues. After removal of 2 bases from V and 1 base from J, the junction contained 4 bases not matched to a gene. The CDR3 protein is CASSLRQGLQETQYF. CDR3 in DNA: TGTGCCAGCAGTTTACGACAGGGTCTCCAAGAGACCCAGTACTTC.

The CDR3 reads CASSPVSAGDPAGELFF. As DNA, the CDR3 is TGTGCCAGCAGCCCCGTCTCGGCGGGAGATCCGGCCGGGGAGCTGTTTTTT. The chain employs TRBV3-1 (or the pseudogene TRBV3-2) and TRBJ2-2, with 7 bases lining up with TRBD2. The CDR3 has 17 amino acids. Germline V CDR1 and CDR2: LGHDT, YNNKEL (reference sequence). J gave up 6 bases and V 4 bases, and 14 bases lay outside the gene matches.

The CDR3 sequence: CASSFGTRAYGYTF. CDR3 coding DNA: TGTGCCAGCAGTTTCGGTACTAGGGCCTATGGCTACACCTTC. The rearrangement links TRBV28 to TRBJ1-2; no reliable D call. The V end was cut by 3 bases, the J end by 4 bases, with 12 bases between. This CDR3 region has 14 residues. Germline values: CDR1 MDHEN, CDR2 SYDVKM.

The V gene is TRBV19, the J gene TRBJ2-1; 9 bases align to TRBD2. The germline CDR1 and CDR2 sequences are LNHDA and SQIVND (reference sequence). The CDR3 runs to 15 residues. Germline trimming cut 10 bases from V and 4 bases from J; bases unmatched to any gene: 11. The CDR3 reads CATTRAGGDYNEQFF. In nucleotides, the CDR3 is TGTGCCACTACGAGAGCGGGGGGAGATTACAATGAGCAGTTCTTC.

Points on this clone: Mismatch with germline at one junction end may stem from a read error. This chain connects TRBV18 to TRBJ1-2; D not certain. The germline gives CDR1 KGHSH, CDR2 LQKENI. The CDR3 length is 9 residues. The DNA for the CDR3 is TGTGCCAGCTCACCCCCGGTTAACTTC. This codes for CASSPPVNF.

The chain recombines TRBV2 with TRBJ1-6; D is ambiguous. The CDR3 length is 11 residues. Germline V gene data show CDR1 as SNHLY and CDR2 as FYNNEI. The V and J ends lost 2 bases and 10 bases respectively, with 3 bases between them. The DNA of the CDR3 is TGTGCCAGCAGTGAACGATCACCCCTCCACTTT. Its protein is CASSERSPLHF. Looking up the rest from reference TRBV2 and TRBJ1-6 gives the full variable domain: EPEVTQTPSHQVTQMGQEVILRCVPISNHLYFYWYRQILGQKVEFLVSFYNNEISEKSEIFDDQFSVERPDGSNFTLKIRSTKLEDSAMYFCASSERSPLHFGNGTRLTVT.

The chain couples TRBV6-6 to TRBJ2-7; 7 bases are shared with TRBD1. This CDR3 has 15 residues. Per germline, CDR1 MNHNY and CDR2 SVGAGI (reference sequence). V trimming: 6 bases; J trimming: 2 bases; junction bases outside the gene matches: 10. Here the CDR3 reads CASSSTGTATYEQYF. The DNA for the CDR3 is TGTGCCAGCAGCAGCACAGGGACAGCTACCTACGAGCAGTACTTC.

The chain joins TRBV28 to TRBJ2-7, with TRBD1 identical over 8 bases. CDR1 is MDHEN and CDR2 is SYDVKM in the germline V gene. The trim removed 5 bases at V and 7 bases at J, leaving 10 bases unmatched. CDR3 length: 14 amino acids. The CDR3 protein is CASSPPSGGWEQYF. Here the CDR3 DNA reads TGTGCCAGCAGTCCACCTTCAGGGGGCTGGGAGCAGTACTTC.

The chain links TRBV5-4 to TRBJ2-1; no clear D gene. The V gene's germline CDR1 is SGHNT and CDR2 YYREEE (reference sequence). The germline V and J ends were trimmed by 0 bases and 2 bases, with 3 bases remaining between them. The CDR3 is 13 residues long. CDR3 residues: CASSLEPYNEQFF. The CDR3 nucleotides read TGTGCCAGCAGCTTGGAACCCTACAATGAGCAGTTCTTC.

The CDR3 region has the DNA TGTGCCAGCAGCGTAGGCCAGGCAGCTAACTATGGCTACACCTTC. This encodes CASSVGQAANYGYTF. This chain uses TRBV9 with TRBJ1-2, with D unresolved. Per the germline V gene, CDR1 is SGDLS and CDR2 is YYNGEE. This CDR3 has 15 residues. V gave up 0 bases and J gave up 0 bases, with 9 bases separating them.

In its sample, this clone was seen once. This chain links TRBV5-6 with TRBJ1-2; D is unresolved. Trimming stripped 4 bases from V and 0 bases from J, with 13 bases between. The CDR3 totals 15 residues. The germline gives CDR1 SGHDT, CDR2 YYEEEE. CDR3 loop: CASSPRLLTNYGYTF. The CDR3 nucleotides read TGTGCCAGCAGCCCGCGACTGCTTACTAACTATGGCTACACCTTC.

This clone was found once. CDR3 region: CASSHPSETQYF. The CDR3 nucleotides are TGCGCCAGCAGCCACCCCTCCGAGACCCAGTACTTC. The genes are TRBV4-1 and TRBJ2-5, with D hard to call. This CDR3 spans 12 amino acids. Looked up from germline, CDR1 is MGHRA and CDR2 is YSYEKL. The V end was cut by 3 bases, the J end by 5 bases, with 7 bases between.

The chain carries TRBV25-1 and TRBJ1-5, with D possibly TRBD1 on 5 matching bases. This CDR3 contains 16 residues. Germline values: CDR1 MGHDK, CDR2 SYGVNS. V lost 3 bases, J lost 5 bases, and 17 bases lay in between. CDR3 sequence reads: CASSDSRDRYDQPQHF. CDR3 sequence (DNA): TGTGCCAGCAGTGATTCCCGGGACCGCTACGATCAGCCCCAGCATTTT.

This chain connects TRBV5-6 to TRBJ2-2; perhaps TRBD2 as D (5 bases). Trimming removed 2 bases at V and 7 bases at J, with 24 bases between. This CDR3 region has 18 residues. Germline assignment: CDR1 SGHDT and CDR2 YYEEEE. The DNA of the CDR3 is TGTGCCAGCAGCTTCAGCCCGGGAAGGGAGAAGGCAAACGGGGAGCTGTTTTTT. Translated: CASSFSPGREKANGELFF.

The V call is TRBV9, the J call TRBJ2-7; D gene unclear. The CDR3 contains 15 residues. Per germline, CDR1 SGDLS and CDR2 YYNGEE. Trimming pared 4 bases from V and 3 bases from J, leaving 17 bases between. Here the CDR3 reads CASSLTPQPHYEQYF. CDR3 in DNA: TGTGCCAGCAGCCTAACCCCCCAACCCCACTACGAGCAGTACTTC.